The rows below give T cell receptor beta chains drawn from one sample of a study of immune evolution from preneoplasia to lung adenocarcinoma. Measured with immunoSEQ multiplex PCR; TCRdb has only the in-frame clones, and not every one. The table lists roughly 2,200 clones, 75% to 85% of them singletons. The sequencing input was FFPE minimally invasive lung adenocarcinoma tissue. These receptors originate from a person aged 55-80 years with lung adenocarcinoma. Each CDR3 is given with its conserved first and last residue. The D gene is left open where the match is weak. A clone size is listed for some rows: how often the clone was seen (once, few, many), or a class if it is expanded.

CDR3 length | J gene | clone size | D gene | V gene | CDR3 protein | CDR3 DNA
13 | TRBJ2-7 | . | . | TRBV11-3 | CASSVPGMNEQYF | TGTGCCAGCAGCGTACCGGGTATGAACGAGCAGTACTTC
11 | TRBJ1-2 | . | TRBD1 | TRBV18 | CASSPEQGLTF | TGTGCCAGCTCACCAGAACAGGGGCTCACCTTC
15 | TRBJ1-2 | few | . | TRBV19 | CASSIVTGPTYGYTF | TGTGCCAGTAGTATAGTAACGGGCCCCACCTATGGCTACACCTTC
15 | TRBJ1-1 | . | . | TRBV6-1 | CASSEAGPGAAEAFF | TGTGCCAGCAGTGAAGCAGGGCCAGGGGCGGCTGAAGCTTTCTTT
15 | TRBJ2-2 | few | . | TRBV5-1 | CASSLTSGETGELFF | TGCGCCAGCAGCTTGACGTCGGGGGAGACCGGGGAGCTGTTTTTT
16 | TRBJ1-5 | . | TRBD1 | TRBV12-5 | CASAETGVVMDQPQHF | TGTGCTAGTGCCGAGACAGGGGTTGTGATGGATCAGCCCCAGCATTTT
15 | TRBJ2-7 | . | . | TRBV19 | CASSTSTGLAYEQYF | TGTGCCAGTAGTACAAGTACGGGGCTGGCGTACGAGCAGTACTTC
13 | TRBJ1-1 | . | TRBD1 | TRBV7-8 | CASSSTGGAEAFF | TGTGCCAGCAGCTCTACAGGGGGAGCTGAAGCTTTCTTT
14 | TRBJ2-3 | few | . | TRBV9 | CASSFRTDTDTQYF | TGTGCCAGCAGCTTCCGGACAGACACAGATACGCAGTATTTT
18 | TRBJ2-1 | . | TRBD2 | TRBV5-1 | CASSLAPRLAGINNEQFF | TGCGCCAGCAGCTTGGCCCCCCGTCTAGCGGGGATAAACAATGAGCAGTTCTTC
13 | TRBJ2-5 | . | TRBD1 | TRBV27 | CASSPGQGWTQYF | TGTGCCAGCAGCCCGGGACAGGGGTGGACCCAGTACTTC
15 | TRBJ1-3 | . | TRBD1 | TRBV9 | CASTWGQSSGNTIYF | TGTGCCAGCACCTGGGGACAGTCCTCTGGAAACACCATATATTTT
15 | TRBJ2-7 | . | TRBD1 | TRBV5-1 | CASSVGDRHSYEQYF | TGCGCCAGCAGCGTAGGGGACAGGCACTCCTACGAGCAGTACTTC
16 | TRBJ2-1 | . | . | TRBV5-1 | CASSFDLQGLYNEQFF | TGCGCCAGCAGCTTCGACCTCCAGGGACTTTACAATGAGCAGTTCTTC
14 | TRBJ2-3 | . | TRBD2 | TRBV7-9 | CASRLAGTTDTQYF | TGTGCCAGCAGGCTAGCGGGCACCACAGATACGCAGTATTTT
12 | TRBJ1-2 | few | TRBD1 | TRBV28 | CASSTGGDGYTF | TGTGCCAGCAGTACAGGGGGGGATGGCTACACCTTC
14 | TRBJ1-1 | . | TRBD1 | TRBV30 | CAWSTDRGATEAFF | TGTGCCTGGAGCACAGACAGGGGGGCCACTGAAGCTTTCTTT
13 | TRBJ2-7 | . | . | TRBV7-2 | CASSRAKGYEQYF | TGTGCCAGCAGCCGGGCCAAGGGGTACGAGCAGTACTTC
16 | TRBJ2-7 | . | TRBD2 | TRBV10-3 | CAIQRASGGQTYEQYF | TGTGCCATTCAACGGGCTAGCGGGGGCCAAACCTACGAGCAGTACTTC
15 | TRBJ1-2 | . | . | TRBV4-1 | CASSQGGGNNYGYTF | TGCGCCAGCAGCCAAGGGGGGGGCAATAACTATGGCTACACCTTC
15 | TRBJ1-4 | . | . | TRBV4-3 | CASSQDLGADEKLFF | TGCGCCAGCAGCCAAGATTTGGGGGCGGATGAAAAACTGTTTTTT
16 | TRBJ2-3 | once | TRBD2 | TRBV9 | CASSVGQRGSTDTQYF | TGTGCCAGCAGCGTAGGGCAGCGGGGTAGCACAGATACGCAGTATTTT
13 | TRBJ1-2 | . | . | TRBV27 | CASSTQKNYGYTF | TGTGCCAGCAGTACCCAGAAAAACTATGGCTACACCTTC
11 | TRBJ1-2 | . | TRBD1 | TRBV6-5 | CASSTGARYTF | TGTGCCAGCAGTACAGGGGCCCGCTACACCTTC
16 | TRBJ1-4 | . | . | TRBV13 | CASSLGRAPTNEKLFF | TGTGCCAGCAGCTTAGGCAGGGCACCAACTAATGAAAAACTGTTTTTT
18 | TRBJ2-1 | . | TRBD2 | TRBV7-9 | CASSPRAGLAGGAGEQFF | TGTGCCAGCAGCCCCCGGGCGGGATTAGCGGGGGGGGCAGGGGAGCAGTTCTTC
13 | TRBJ2-7 | . | . | TRBV4-2 | CASSLPGAYEQYF | TGTGCCAGCAGCCTCCCGGGGGCCTACGAGCAGTACTTC
14 | TRBJ1-1 | . | . | TRBV5-1 | CASSLSLLDTEAFF | TGCGCCAGCAGCTTGTCTCTTCTGGACACTGAAGCTTTCTTT
15 | TRBJ2-7 | once | TRBD1 | TRBV4-3 | CASSPGTGVSYEQYF | TGCGCCAGCAGCCCCGGGACAGGGGTCTCCTACGAGCAGTACTTC
15 | TRBJ1-1 | . | . | TRBV7-9 | CASSSPYTRSTEAFF | TGTGCCAGCAGCTCCCCCTACACCCGGTCCACTGAAGCTTTCTTT
14 | TRBJ2-3 | few | . | TRBV5-1 | CASSLVGSADTQYF | TGCGCCAGCAGCTTGGTAGGGAGCGCAGATACGCAGTATTTT
14 | TRBJ2-3 | . | . | TRBV5-1 | CASSFTQTTDTQYF | TGCGCCAGCAGCTTCACACAGACCACAGATACGCAGTATTTT
14 | TRBJ2-7 | few | TRBD1 | TRBV11-2 | CASSPSGTGYEQYF | TGTGCCAGCAGCCCCTCCGGGACAGGATACGAGCAGTACTTC
14 | TRBJ1-2 | . | . | TRBV30 | CAWSVQGQGYGYTF | TGTGCCTGGAGTGTACAGGGCCAAGGGTATGGCTACACCTTC
16 | TRBJ2-5 | few | TRBD2 | TRBV4-2 | CASSQDTSGGAETQYF | TGTGCCAGCAGCCAAGATACTAGCGGGGGGGCGGAGACCCAGTACTTC
14 | TRBJ2-3 | few | TRBD2 | TRBV5-4 | CASSSWGGTDTQYF | TGTGCCAGCAGCAGTTGGGGGGGGACAGATACGCAGTATTTT
19 | TRBJ2-1 | . | TRBD2 | TRBV5-1 | CASSFTVSGGASSYNEQFF | TGCGCCAGCAGCTTCACCGTATCGGGGGGGGCCTCTTCCTACAATGAGCAGTTCTTC
16 | TRBJ2-7 | . | TRBD1 | TRBV18 | CASSYAGTGGFHEQYF | TGTGCCAGCTCGTACGCAGGAACAGGGGGATTCCACGAGCAGTACTTC
14 | TRBJ2-7 | few | . | TRBV6-1 | CASSFVDSRYEQYF | TGTGCCAGCAGTTTTGTAGACAGTCGCTACGAGCAGTACTTC
14 | TRBJ2-1 | . | . | TRBV5-1 | CASSRTSDSNEQFF | TGCGCCAGCAGCCGGACTTCTGATTCCAATGAGCAGTTCTTC
12 | TRBJ2-7 | few | . | TRBV11-2 | CASSQGGNEQYF | TGTGCCAGCAGCCAGGGTGGGAACGAGCAGTACTTC
13 | TRBJ2-2 | few | . | TRBV6-4 | CASSESGTGELFF | TGTGCCAGCAGTGAATCAGGGACCGGGGAGCTGTTTTTT
13 | TRBJ2-7 | . | . | TRBV11-2 | CASSPDTIYEQYF | TGTGCCAGCAGTCCGGACACGATCTACGAGCAGTACTTC
15 | TRBJ1-5 | . | . | TRBV5-1 | CASSSSGLRDQPQHF | TGCGCCAGCAGCTCGTCCGGGTTGCGCGATCAGCCCCAGCATTTT
15 | TRBJ2-7 | . | TRBD1 | TRBV11-2 | CASSFWTGLVYEQYF | TGTGCCAGCAGCTTTTGGACAGGGCTGGTGTACGAGCAGTACTTC
16 | TRBJ2-2 | . | . | TRBV7-2 | CASSIQSAGNTGELFF | TGTGCCAGCAGCATACAGAGCGCCGGGAACACCGGGGAGCTGTTTTTT
12 | TRBJ1-2 | . | . | TRBV9 | CASSVDFYGYTF | TGTGCCAGCAGCGTCGACTTCTATGGCTACACCTTC
14 | TRBJ2-1 | . | . | TRBV10-3 | CAISHNTSRDEQFF | TGTGCCATCAGTCATAATACCTCTAGGGATGAGCAGTTCTTC
10 | TRBJ1-2 | once | . | TRBV2 | CASSLYGYTF | TGTGCCAGCAGCCTCTATGGCTACACCTTC
14 | TRBJ1-2 | . | . | TRBV21-1 | CASEGRGGDYGYTF | TGTGCCAGCGAAGGGCGGGGGGGTGACTATGGCTACACCTTC
15 | TRBJ2-1 | . | TRBD2 | TRBV11-2 | CASSFWTSGGDEQFF | TGTGCCAGCAGCTTCTGGACTAGCGGGGGGGATGAGCAGTTCTTC
15 | TRBJ1-5 | . | . | TRBV10-3 | CATHPSVESNQPQHF | TGTGCCACCCATCCCAGCGTCGAGAGCAATCAGCCCCAGCATTTT
13 | TRBJ2-3 | . | . | TRBV6-1 | CASSGPQGGTQYF | TGTGCCAGCAGCGGACCACAGGGTGGGACGCAGTATTTT
16 | TRBJ1-4 | few | . | TRBV7-9 | CASSLIGEEIGEKLFF | TGTGCCAGCAGCTTAATTGGGGAGGAGATTGGGGAAAAACTGTTTTTT
15 | TRBJ1-2 | . | . | TRBV6-6 | CASIQREGGAGGYTF | TGTGCCAGCATCCAACGCGAGGGTGGGGCAGGAGGCTACACCTTC
16 | TRBJ2-2 | once | . | TRBV5-4 | CASSLGGRGKAGELFF | TGTGCCAGCAGCTTGGGGGGCAGGGGAAAGGCCGGGGAGCTGTTTTTT
15 | TRBJ2-1 | . | . | TRBV25-1 | CASSPRQALYNEQFF | TGTGCCAGCAGTCCACGACAGGCCCTATACAATGAGCAGTTCTTC
15 | TRBJ2-1 | . | . | TRBV5-1 | CASSLGQSSYNEQFF | TGCGCCAGCAGCTTGGGACAGAGCTCCTACAATGAGCAGTTCTTC
13 | TRBJ2-3 | . | . | TRBV6-4 | CASSDSPSDTQYF | TGTGCCAGCAGTGACTCCCCGTCGGATACGCAGTATTTT